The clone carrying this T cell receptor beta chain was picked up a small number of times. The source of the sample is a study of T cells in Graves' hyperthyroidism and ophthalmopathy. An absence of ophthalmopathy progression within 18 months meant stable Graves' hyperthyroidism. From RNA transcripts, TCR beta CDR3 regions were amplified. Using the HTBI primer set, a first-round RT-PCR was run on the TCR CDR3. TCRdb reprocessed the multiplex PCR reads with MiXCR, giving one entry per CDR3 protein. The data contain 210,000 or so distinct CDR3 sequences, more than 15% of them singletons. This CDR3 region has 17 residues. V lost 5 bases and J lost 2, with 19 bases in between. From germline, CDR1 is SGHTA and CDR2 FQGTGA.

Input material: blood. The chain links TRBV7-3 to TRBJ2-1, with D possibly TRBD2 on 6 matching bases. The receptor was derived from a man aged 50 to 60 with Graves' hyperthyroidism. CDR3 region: CASSTHPREFAYNEQFF. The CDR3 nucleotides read TGTGCCAGCAGCACCCACCCTCGGGAGTTCGCCTACAATGAGCAGTTCTTC.